The 2 T cell receptor beta chains below all came from one sample that was sequenced in a study of T-cell memory formation after mild COVID-19. A single record per CDR3 protein comes from TCRdb applying MiXCR to the 5' RACE reads. The data hold about 27,000 distinct CDR3 sequences, with 6% to 9.5% observed a single time. Sequenced material: PBMCs or a T cell subset sorted from them (not recorded which). The receptors were gathered from an adult woman who had mild COVID-19 (a few samples of this study predate the infection). Cell type and time point are not known.

This clonotype was found many times. The V gene is TRBV28, the J gene TRBJ1-4; 9 bases map to TRBD1. Trimming removed 5 bases from V and 6 bases from J; junction bases left unmatched: 4. Germline V gives CDR1 MDHEN, CDR2 SYDVKM. The length of the CDR3 is 14 residues. CDR3 sequence: CASSRDRVDEKLFF. The CDR3 region has the DNA TGTGCCAGCAGTAGGGACAGGGTGGATGAAAAACTGTTTTTT.

Many counts were recorded for this clonotype. The V and J genes are TRBV12-3 or TRBV12-4 and TRBJ1-5; 7 nucleotides agree with TRBD1. CDR3 size: 13 residues. V was pared by 6 bases and J by 7 bases, with 6 bases of the junction left unmatched. The CDR3 protein is CASSRGGNQPQHF. DNA of the CDR3: TGTGCCAGCAGCAGGGGGGGGAACCAGCCCCAGCATTTT.